This TCR beta chain emerged from a study of CD8+CD57+ T cells in acquired aplastic anemia (dated by TCRdb to about 2018). At the level of the whole study: A mean of about 3.2 ug of DNA, ranging from roughly 0.19 to 27.4 ug, was extracted from sorted CD4+ and CD8+ cells. CD8+CD57+ expansion was defined as a frequency above the mean frequency observed in healthy subjects.

Only a few counts were recorded for this clonotype. Its antigen specificity is not known. Base qualities are not provided; no much larger clone lies one nucleotide away. Points the paper makes about the study in general: Patients and healthy controls showed no significant difference in CD8+ Simpson's diversity (P=0.060). Fewer than 35 CD8+ CDR3 sequences were found to be shared between patients and controls, but these sequences appeared to be highly expressed in patients and within the immunodominant clones of the patients.

V is reduced by 1 base and J by 1 base, leaving a spacing of 2 bases between them. From the germline V gene (reference sequence), CDR1 is SGHKS and CDR2 is YYEKEE. Measured from the cysteine to the phenylalanine, the CDR3 is 13 residues long. The read is trimmed to its CDR3 DNA, 39 bases read in frame from base 1. TCR beta VDJ combination and CDR3 sequence profiling used genomic DNA as the template. An Illumina HiSeq 2000 was the platform used for TCR repertoire sequencing. The original methods were these. Repertoires were assessed using TRBV/TRBJ rearrangement plots, CDR3 size and DJ length profiles, and Simpson's diversity index. The most abundant DNA sequence in the deep sequencing data was defined as the immunodominant clone. CDR3 amino acid sequences were checked for sharing across subjects and were also compared against the VDJdb database and published repertoires. TCRdb trimmed the raw reads at Q25, called clones with MiXCR and kept productive beta chains. Records with the same CDR3 protein are collapsed into one entry carrying the most frequent genes and DNA. TCRdb assigned the V and J calls; the authors' analysis was not used. The sample profile shows roughly 160,000 distinct CDR3 sequences; over 55% of them were found once. The top ten clonotypes cover 35% to 60% of the sample.

Flow cytometry had shown CD8+CD57+ cell expansion in the patients selected for sequencing. Severe acquired aplastic anemia was diagnosed in all patients according to International Study of Aplastic Anemia and Agranulocytosis and Camitta criteria. At the time blood was sampled, none of the patients had received any therapy. TCR repertoires of sorted CD4+ and CD8+ blood T cells from severe aplastic anemia patients and healthy subjects were deep-sequenced in the study. In the USA, patient enrollment took place under clinicaltrials.gov protocols 00001620, 01623167, 00001397, 00071045, 00081523 and 00961064. Ficoll-Paque density gradient centrifugation was used to isolate peripheral blood mononuclear cells. Before DNA extraction, CD4+ and CD8+ T cells were sorted by FACS or by magnetic beads.

The receptor chain draws on TRBV5-5 and TRBJ2-2, with an unclear D gene assignment. Material for sequencing was sorted CD4+, CD8+, or CD8+CD57+ T cells (not recorded which) from PBMCs. This clonotype was sampled from a human donor with aplastic anemia. The CDR3 corresponds to CASSLMNTGELFF. The DNA sequence follows: TGTGCCAGCAGCTTGATGAACACCGGGGAGCTGTTTTTT.